This TCR beta chain was sequenced for a study of OX40 agonist ivuxolimab in advanced cancers. In the study overall: Cohort: approximately 83% men, mean age approximately 66, aged about 20 to 79.

Anyone with autoimmune disease history or systemic immunosuppression was excluded. Whole-study results and caveats: Patients who responded partially at 0.1-3.0 mg/kg showed clonal expansion ranking among the lowest.

About this clone itself: Its antigen is not known.

This CDR3 spans 13 amino acids. V was pared by 2 bases and J by 6 bases, with 7 bases between. From germline, CDR1 is SGHAT and CDR2 FQNNGV. Repertoires were generated with immunoSEQ multiplex PCR, while TCRdb's copy carries only in-frame clones and drops some. The table has tens of thousands of clones, 70% to 90% seen once. The TCR comes from an adult with an advanced solid tumor such as melanoma, head and neck, liver or kidney cancer. The specimen comprised CD4+ or CD8+ T cells sorted from blood, sampled in a trial of the OX40 agonist ivuxolimab. The rearrangement links TRBV11-2 to TRBJ2-2, with no clear D. The CDR3 sequence: CASSLTPPGELFF. In nucleotides, the CDR3 is TGTGCCAGCAGCTTAACTCCACCCGGGGAGCTGTTTTTT.